The subject of this entry is one T cell receptor beta chain. Its antigen is undetermined. This entry belongs to a study of T cell repertoires in ileal Crohn's disease. Study-level information: M0 samples are biopsies from inflamed ileum in the resection specimen. TCRB immunosequencing input was 400 to 650 nanograms of biopsy DNA per sample.

Per germline, CDR1 MNHNS and CDR2 SASEGT. This CDR3 contains 11 residues. The V end lost 6 bases, the J end lost 12 bases, and 15 bases lay between the germline ends. Time point here: inflamed ileum from the surgical specimen. TCRdb's table, derived via immunoSEQ multiplex PCR, lists solely in-frame clones and lacks some. The sample shows just over 650 clones, 95% to 98% of them seen only once. Whole-study results and caveats: Every patient over 26.8% clonality showed endoscopic recurrence.

V usage is TRBV6-1 and J usage is TRBJ2-7; maybe TRBD1 (5 bases). The sequenced sample consisted of ileal tissue. This receptor was identified in an adult with Crohn's disease. CDR3: CASSLTDIRYV. The CDR3 bases are TGTGCCAGCAGCCTGACAGACATTCGGTACGTC.